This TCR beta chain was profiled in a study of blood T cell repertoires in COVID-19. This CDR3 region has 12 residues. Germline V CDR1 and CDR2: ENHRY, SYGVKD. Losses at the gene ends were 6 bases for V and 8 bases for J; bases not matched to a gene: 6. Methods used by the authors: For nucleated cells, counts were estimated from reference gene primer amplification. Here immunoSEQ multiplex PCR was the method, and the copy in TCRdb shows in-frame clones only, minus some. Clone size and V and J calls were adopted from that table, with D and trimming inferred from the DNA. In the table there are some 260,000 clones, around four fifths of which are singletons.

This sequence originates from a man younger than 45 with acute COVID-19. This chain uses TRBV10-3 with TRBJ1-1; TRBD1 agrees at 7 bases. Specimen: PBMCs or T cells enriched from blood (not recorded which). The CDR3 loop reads CAISSGQAEAFF. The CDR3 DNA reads TGTGCCATCAGCTCAGGACAGGCCGAAGCTTTCTTT.